This TCR beta chain was identified during a study of post-analysis software for immune sequencing data. Study-wide context: Relapsing-remitting, secondary progressive and progressive-relapsing multiple sclerosis courses were included. Study outcomes and limitations: Compared with controls, patients had more of about 5 TRBV segments, including TRBV5-6, TRBV5-1 and TRBV20-1. Diversity measured as normalized Chao1 was significantly lower in multiple sclerosis patients than in controls.

Only a few counts were recorded for this clonotype. Antigen: not known. The CDR3 length is 18 residues. From germline, CDR1 is SGHVS and CDR2 FQNEAQ. V gave up 1 base and J gave up 6 bases; unmatched junction bases: 14. Unique molecular identifiers were carried by the TCR beta cDNA libraries. Input amounts of roughly 0.85 to 11 million T cells were used. These gave some 500,000 cDNA molecules, so each molecule approximated one T cell. TCRdb reanalysed the PCR reads using MiXCR and keeps one entry per CDR3 protein. The sample contains approximately 570,000 distinct CDR3 sequences, roughly 45% of which appear only once.

The sample consisted of blood. The sequence derives from a girl between 10 and 17 years old with multiple sclerosis. V gene TRBV7-8 combines with J gene TRBJ1-2; 10 bases map to TRBD1. CDR3 nucleotide sequence: TGTGCCAGCAGCTTAGGACAGGGGACAGGGGCATTTTGGGATGGCTACACCTTC. Translating gives CASSLGQGTGAFWDGYTF. Full variable domain (remainder filled in from reference TRBV7-8 and TRBJ1-2): GAGVSQSPRYKVAKRGQDVALRCDPISGHVSLFWYQQALGQGPEFLTYFQNEAQLDKSGLPSDRFFAERPEGSVSTLKIQRTQQEDSAVYLCASSLGQGTGAFWDGYTFGSGTRLTVV.